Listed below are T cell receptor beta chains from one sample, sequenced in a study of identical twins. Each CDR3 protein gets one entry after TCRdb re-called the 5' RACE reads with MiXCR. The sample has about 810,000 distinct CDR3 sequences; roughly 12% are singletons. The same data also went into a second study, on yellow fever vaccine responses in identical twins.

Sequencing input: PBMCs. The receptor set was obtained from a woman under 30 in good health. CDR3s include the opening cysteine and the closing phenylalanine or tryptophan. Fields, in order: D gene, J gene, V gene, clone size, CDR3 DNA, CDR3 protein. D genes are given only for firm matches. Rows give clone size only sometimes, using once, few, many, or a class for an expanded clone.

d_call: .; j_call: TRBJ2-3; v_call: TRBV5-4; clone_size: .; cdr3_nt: TGTGCCAGCAGCTTCGCGGCTAGCACAGATACGCAGTATTTT; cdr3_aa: CASSFAASTDTQYF
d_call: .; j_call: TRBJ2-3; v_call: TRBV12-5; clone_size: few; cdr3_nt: TGTGCTAGTGGTTTGGGGCGTCCTAGCACAGATACGCAGTATTTT; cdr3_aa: CASGLGRPSTDTQYF
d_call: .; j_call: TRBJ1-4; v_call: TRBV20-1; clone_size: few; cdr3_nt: TGCAGTGCTAGAGATGGTGGCAGGGAAAATGAAAAACTGTTTTTT; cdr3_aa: CSARDGGRENEKLFF
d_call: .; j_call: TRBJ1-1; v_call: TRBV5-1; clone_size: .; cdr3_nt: TGCGCCAGCAGCTTCACGGCCATGAACACTGAAGCTTTCTTT; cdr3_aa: CASSFTAMNTEAFF
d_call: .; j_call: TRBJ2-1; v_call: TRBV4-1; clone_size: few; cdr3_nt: TGCGCCAGCAGCCAAACCGGGACTGCCTCCTCCTTCTTC; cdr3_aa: CASSQTGTASSFF
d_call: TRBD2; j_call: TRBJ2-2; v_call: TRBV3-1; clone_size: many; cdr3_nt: TGTGCCAGCAGCCAATTGGACGGGAGGACGGGGACCGGGGAGCTGTTTTTT; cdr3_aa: CASSQLDGRTGTGELFF
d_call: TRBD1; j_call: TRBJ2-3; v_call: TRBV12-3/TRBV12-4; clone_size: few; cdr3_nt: TGTGCCAGCAGTTTAGGCAGGGGGCGGAGGGAAACGCAGTATTTT; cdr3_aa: CASSLGRGRRETQYF
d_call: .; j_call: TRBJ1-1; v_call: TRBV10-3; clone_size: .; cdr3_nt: TGTGCCATCAGTGTTCAGTCTACAGGGACGAACACTGAAGCTTTCTTT; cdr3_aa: CAISVQSTGTNTEAFF
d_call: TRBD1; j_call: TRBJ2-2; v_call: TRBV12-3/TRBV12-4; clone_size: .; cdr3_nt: TGTGCCAGCAGTCCCCCCGACAGGGGGCCCAACACCGGGGAGCTGTTTTTT; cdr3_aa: CASSPPDRGPNTGELFF
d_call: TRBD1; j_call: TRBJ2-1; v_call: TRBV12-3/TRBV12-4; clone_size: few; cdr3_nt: TGTGCCAGCAGTTTGATGGGACAGGCCTACAATGAGCAGTTCTTC; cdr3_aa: CASSLMGQAYNEQFF
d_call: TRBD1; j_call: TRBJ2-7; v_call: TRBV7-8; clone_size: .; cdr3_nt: TGTGCCAGCAGCTTATATACAGGGGGCTACGAGCAGTACTTC; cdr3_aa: CASSLYTGGYEQYF
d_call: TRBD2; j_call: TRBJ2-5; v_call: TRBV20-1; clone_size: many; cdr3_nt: TGCAGTGCTCGGACTAGCGGGACGGGGGAGACCCAGTACTTC; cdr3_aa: CSARTSGTGETQYF
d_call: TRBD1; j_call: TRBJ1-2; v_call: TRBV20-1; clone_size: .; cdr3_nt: TGCAGTGCTAGAGGCGACAGGGGTGATGGCTACACCTTC; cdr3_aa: CSARGDRGDGYTF
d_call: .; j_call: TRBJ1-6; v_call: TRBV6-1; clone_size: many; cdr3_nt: TGTGCCAGCAGCGACAGTGGTTACACTTCACCCCTCCACTTT; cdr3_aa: CASSDSGYTSPLHF
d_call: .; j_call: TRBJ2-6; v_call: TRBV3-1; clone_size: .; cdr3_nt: TGTGCCAGCAGTCAGAAGGGGAGCTCTGGGGCCAACGTCCTGACTTTC; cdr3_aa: CASSQKGSSGANVLTF
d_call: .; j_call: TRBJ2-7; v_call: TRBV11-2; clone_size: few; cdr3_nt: TGTGCCAGCAGCTTGTGGATAAGTGGGGACGAGCAGTACTTC; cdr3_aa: CASSLWISGDEQYF
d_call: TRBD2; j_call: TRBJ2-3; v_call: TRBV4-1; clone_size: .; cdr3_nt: TGCGCCAGCAGCCAAGATGGACTAGCGGGGGTTGGGGATACGCAGTATTTT; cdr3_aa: CASSQDGLAGVGDTQYF
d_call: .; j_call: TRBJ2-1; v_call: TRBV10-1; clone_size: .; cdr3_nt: TGCGCCAGCAGTGAAGATTGGGGCTCCTACAATGAGCAGTTCTTC; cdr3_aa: CASSEDWGSYNEQFF
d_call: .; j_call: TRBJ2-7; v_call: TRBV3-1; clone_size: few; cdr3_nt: TGTGCCAGCAGCCAAGTTCTGACAGGAGCCTACGAGCAGTACTTC; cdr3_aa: CASSQVLTGAYEQYF
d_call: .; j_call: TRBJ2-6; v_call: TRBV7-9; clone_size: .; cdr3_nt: TGTGCCAGCAACGGTGACTACTCTGGGGCCAACGTCCTGACTTTC; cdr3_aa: CASNGDYSGANVLTF
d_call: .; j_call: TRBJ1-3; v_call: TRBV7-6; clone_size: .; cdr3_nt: TGTGCCAGCAGCTTAGACAGGGTGTATGGAAACACCATATATTTT; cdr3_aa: CASSLDRVYGNTIYF
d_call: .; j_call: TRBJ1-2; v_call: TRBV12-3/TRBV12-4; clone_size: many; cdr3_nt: TGTGCCAGCAGTTTTCTGAACTATGGCTACACCTTC; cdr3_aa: CASSFLNYGYTF
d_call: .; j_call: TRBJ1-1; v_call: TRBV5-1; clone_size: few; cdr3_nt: TGCGCCAGCAGCTTGGAAAGCCGAGGCGCTGAAGCTTTCTTT; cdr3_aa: CASSLESRGAEAFF
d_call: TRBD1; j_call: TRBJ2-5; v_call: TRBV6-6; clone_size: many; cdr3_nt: TGTGCCAGCAGGAACAGGGGAAAAGAGACCCAGTACTTC; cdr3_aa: CASRNRGKETQYF
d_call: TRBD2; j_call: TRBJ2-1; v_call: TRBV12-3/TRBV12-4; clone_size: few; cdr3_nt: TGTGCCAGCAGGCCACCGGGGGGTGAGCAGTTCTTC; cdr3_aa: CASRPPGGEQFF
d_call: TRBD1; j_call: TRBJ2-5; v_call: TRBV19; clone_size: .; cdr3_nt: TGTGCCAGTAGTACCTCGGGACAGGGGGGAAGAGAGACCCAGTACTTC; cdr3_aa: CASSTSGQGGRETQYF
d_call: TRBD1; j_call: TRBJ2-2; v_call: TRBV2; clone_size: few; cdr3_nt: TGTGCCAGCTGGAAGGGGGCTGTCACCGGGGAGCTGTTTTTT; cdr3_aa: CASWKGAVTGELFF
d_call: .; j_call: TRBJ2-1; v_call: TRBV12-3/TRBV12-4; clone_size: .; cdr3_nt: TGTGCCAGCAGTCCCGACCGTTTTGAGCAGTTCTTC; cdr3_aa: CASSPDRFEQFF
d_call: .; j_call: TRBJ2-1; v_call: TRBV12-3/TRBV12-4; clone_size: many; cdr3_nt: TGTGCCAGCAGTTTTGGCTCCTTGATTTACAATGAGCAGTTCTTC; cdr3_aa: CASSFGSLIYNEQFF
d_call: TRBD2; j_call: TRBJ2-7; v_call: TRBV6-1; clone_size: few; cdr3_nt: TGTGCCAGCAGCACTAGCGGGAAGCGCTCTAGTATCTACGAGCAGTACTTC; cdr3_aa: CASSTSGKRSSIYEQYF
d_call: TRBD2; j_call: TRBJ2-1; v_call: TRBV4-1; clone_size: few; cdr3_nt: TGCGCCAGCAATACGGGGCGGGAGGGCAATGAGCAGTTCTTC; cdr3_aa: CASNTGREGNEQFF
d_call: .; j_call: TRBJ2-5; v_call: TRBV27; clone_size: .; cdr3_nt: TGTGCCAGCAGTTTAAGAGGGCCAGCCCAAGAGACCCAGTACTTC; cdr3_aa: CASSLRGPAQETQYF
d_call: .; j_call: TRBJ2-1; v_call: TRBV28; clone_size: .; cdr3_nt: TGTGCCAGCAGTGGGGCGGATTTGTTGGATGAGCAGTTCTTC; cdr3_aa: CASSGADLLDEQFF
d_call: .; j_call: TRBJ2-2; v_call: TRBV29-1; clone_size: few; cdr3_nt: TGCAGCGTTATGTGGACCGGGGAGCTGTTTTTT; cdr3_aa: CSVMWTGELFF
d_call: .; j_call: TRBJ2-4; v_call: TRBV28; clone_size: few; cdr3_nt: TGTGCCAGCAGCCACTCATCGGACAGTTTCATTCAGTACTTC; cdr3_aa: CASSHSSDSFIQYF
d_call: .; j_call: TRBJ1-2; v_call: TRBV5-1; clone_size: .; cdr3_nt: TGCGCCAGCAGCCTGGATTCGGGGGGGCTTGTCTACGGCTACACCTTC; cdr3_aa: CASSLDSGGLVYGYTF
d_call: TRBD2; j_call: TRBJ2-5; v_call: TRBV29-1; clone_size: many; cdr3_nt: TGCAGCGTTGAAGTCCCGGGACTAGCTAGGCGAGAGACCCAGTACTTC; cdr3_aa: CSVEVPGLARRETQYF
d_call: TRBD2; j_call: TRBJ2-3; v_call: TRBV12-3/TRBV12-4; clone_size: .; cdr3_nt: TGTGCCTGCAGTCTATTCGGACTAGCGGGGGGGCTGACAGATACGCAGTATTTT; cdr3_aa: CACSLFGLAGGLTDTQYF
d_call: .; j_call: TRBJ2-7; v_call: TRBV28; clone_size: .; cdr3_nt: TGTGCCAGCAGTTTATTAACCCACCGGGTGGGAGAGCAGTACTTC; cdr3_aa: CASSLLTHRVGEQYF
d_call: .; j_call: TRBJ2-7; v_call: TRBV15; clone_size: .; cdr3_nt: TGTGCCACCAGCAGAGATATTGGTAGGGCAGCCTACGAGCAGTACTTC; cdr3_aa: CATSRDIGRAAYEQYF
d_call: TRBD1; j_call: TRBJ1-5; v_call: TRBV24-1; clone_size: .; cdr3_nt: TGTGCCACCAGTGATTTGCGCGTAGGCGTTGGACAGGGATCTGGACAGCCCCAGCATTTT; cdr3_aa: CATSDLRVGVGQGSGQPQHF
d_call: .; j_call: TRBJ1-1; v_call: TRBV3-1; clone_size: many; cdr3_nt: TGTGCCAGCAGCCAAGGTTGGGACACTGAAGCTTTCTTT; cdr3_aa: CASSQGWDTEAFF
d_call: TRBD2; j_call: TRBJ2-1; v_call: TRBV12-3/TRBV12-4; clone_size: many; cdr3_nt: TGTGCCAGCAGGGGACTAGTTGGTGTCAGTGAGCAGTTCTTC; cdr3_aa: CASRGLVGVSEQFF
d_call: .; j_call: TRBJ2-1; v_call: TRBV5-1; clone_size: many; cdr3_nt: TGCGCCAGCAGCTCCCCAAAATCAACAGAGACCTACAATGAGCAGTTCTTC; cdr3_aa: CASSSPKSTETYNEQFF
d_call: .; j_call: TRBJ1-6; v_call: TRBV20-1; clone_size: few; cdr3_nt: TGCAGTGCTAGAGACAGCTATAATTCACCCCTCCACTTT; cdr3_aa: CSARDSYNSPLHF
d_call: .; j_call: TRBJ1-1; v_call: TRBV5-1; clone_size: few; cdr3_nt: TGCGCCAGCAGCTTGGCCCCGGTGGGGATCGAAGCTTTCTTT; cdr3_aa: CASSLAPVGIEAFF
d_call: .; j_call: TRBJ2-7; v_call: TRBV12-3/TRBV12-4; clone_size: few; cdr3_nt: TGTGCCAGCAGTCGCACAGGGAAGGGTTACGAGCAGTACTTC; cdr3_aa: CASSRTGKGYEQYF
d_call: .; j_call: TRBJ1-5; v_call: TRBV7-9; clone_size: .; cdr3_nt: TGTGCCAGCAGCCATCCCAGGGTAAGGCAGCCCCAGCATTTT; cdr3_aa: CASSHPRVRQPQHF
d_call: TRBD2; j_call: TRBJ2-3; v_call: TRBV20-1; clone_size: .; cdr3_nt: TGCAGTGCTAGAGATTACACTAGCGGGATCACAGATACGCAGTATTTT; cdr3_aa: CSARDYTSGITDTQYF